The source of this TCR beta chain is a study of PD-L1 blockade in urothelial cancer. Study-level background: Blood analysis was done at 3 weeks (second dose) and 6 weeks after treatment began.

Some clones are missing from TCRdb's copy, which holds only in-frame ones; the method was immunoSEQ multiplex PCR. This sample has tens of thousands of clones, with 80% to 95% found just once. V lost 3 bases and J lost 6; bases outside the gene matches: 7. The CDR3 is made up of 15 amino acids. The germline CDR1 and CDR2 sequences are WNHNN and SYGVQD (reference sequence). The chain uses TRBV10-1 and TRBJ2-3; TRBD1 agrees at 9 bases. Sequenced material: PBMCs, taken around atezolizumab (anti-PD-L1) treatment. The TCR comes from a man between 65 and 85 years old with urothelial cancer. The CDR3 loop is CASSDGTGRSDTQYF. CDR3 DNA: TGCGCCAGCAGTGATGGGACAGGGCGTTCCGATACGCAGTATTTT.